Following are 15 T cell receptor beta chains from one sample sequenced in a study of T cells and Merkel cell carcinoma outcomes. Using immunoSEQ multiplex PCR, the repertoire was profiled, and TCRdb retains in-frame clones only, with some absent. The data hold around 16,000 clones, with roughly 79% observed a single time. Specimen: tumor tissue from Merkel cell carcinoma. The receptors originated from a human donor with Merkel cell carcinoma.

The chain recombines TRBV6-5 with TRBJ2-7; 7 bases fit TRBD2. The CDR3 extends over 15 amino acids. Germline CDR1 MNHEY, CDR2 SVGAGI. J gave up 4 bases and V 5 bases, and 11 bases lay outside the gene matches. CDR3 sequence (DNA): TGTGCCAGCAGTCTCGGACTAGAAGTCTCGTACGAGCAGTACTTC. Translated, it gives CASSLGLEVSYEQYF.

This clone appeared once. This CDR3 is CASSAGIAKNIQYF. CDR3 DNA: TGTGCCAGCAGCGCGGGTATAGCCAAAAACATTCAGTACTTC. V and J are TRBV9 and TRBJ2-4; no reliable D call. The CDR3 consists of 14 residues. The ends were cut back, 3 bases at V and 0 bases at J, with 7 bases in the middle. Germline V lookup: CDR1 SGDLS, CDR2 YYNGEE.

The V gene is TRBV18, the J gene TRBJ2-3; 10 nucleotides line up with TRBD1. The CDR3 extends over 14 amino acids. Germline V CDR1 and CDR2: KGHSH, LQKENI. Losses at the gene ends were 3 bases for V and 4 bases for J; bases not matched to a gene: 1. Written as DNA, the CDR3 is TGTGCCAGCTCACCGACAGGGGGCGCAGATACGCAGTATTTT. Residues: CASSPTGGADTQYF.

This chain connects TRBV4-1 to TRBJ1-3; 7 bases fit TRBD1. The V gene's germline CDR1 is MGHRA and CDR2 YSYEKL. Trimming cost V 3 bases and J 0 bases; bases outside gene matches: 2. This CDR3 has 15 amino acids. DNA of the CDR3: TGCGCCAGCAGCCAGGGACAGACCTCTGGAAACACCATATATTTT. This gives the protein CASSQGQTSGNTIYF.

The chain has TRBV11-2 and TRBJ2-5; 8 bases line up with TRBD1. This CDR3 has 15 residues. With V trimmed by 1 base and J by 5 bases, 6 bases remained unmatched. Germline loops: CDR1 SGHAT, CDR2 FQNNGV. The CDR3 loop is CASSLGRGRQETQYF. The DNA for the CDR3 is TGTGCCAGCAGCTTAGGCAGGGGGCGCCAGGAGACCCAGTACTTC. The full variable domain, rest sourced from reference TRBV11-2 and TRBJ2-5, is EAGVAQSPRYKIIEKRQSVAFWCNPISGHATLYWYQQILGQGPKLLIQFQNNGVVDDSQLPKDRFSAERLKGVDSTLKIQPAKLEDSAVYLCASSLGRGRQETQYFGPGTRLLVL.

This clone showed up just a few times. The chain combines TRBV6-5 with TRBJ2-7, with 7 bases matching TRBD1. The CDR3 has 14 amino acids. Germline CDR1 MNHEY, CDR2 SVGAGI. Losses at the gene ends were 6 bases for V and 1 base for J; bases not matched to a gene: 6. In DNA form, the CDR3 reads TGTGCCAGCAGCCGGACAGGTAGTTCCTACGAGCAGTACTTC. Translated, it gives CASSRTGSSYEQYF.

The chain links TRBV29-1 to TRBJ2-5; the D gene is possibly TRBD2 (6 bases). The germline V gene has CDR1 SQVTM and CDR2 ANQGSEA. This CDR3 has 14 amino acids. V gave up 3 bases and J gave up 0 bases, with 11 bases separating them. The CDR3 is CSVDRGGNQETQYF. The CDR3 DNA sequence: TGCAGCGTTGATCGAGGAGGGAACCAAGAGACCCAGTACTTC. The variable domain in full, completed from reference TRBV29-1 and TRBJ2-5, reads SAVISQKPSRDICQRGTSLTIQCQVDSQVTMMFWYRQQPGQSLTLIATANQGSEATYESGFVIDKFPISRPNLTFSTLTVSNMSPEDSSIYLCSVDRGGNQETQYFGPGTRLLVL.

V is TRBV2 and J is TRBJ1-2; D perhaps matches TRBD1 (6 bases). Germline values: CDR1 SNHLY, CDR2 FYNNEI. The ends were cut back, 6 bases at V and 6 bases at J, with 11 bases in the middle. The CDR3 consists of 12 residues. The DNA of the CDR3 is TGTGCCAGCAGCCCGGACAGCAATGGCTACACCTTC. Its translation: CASSPDSNGYTF.

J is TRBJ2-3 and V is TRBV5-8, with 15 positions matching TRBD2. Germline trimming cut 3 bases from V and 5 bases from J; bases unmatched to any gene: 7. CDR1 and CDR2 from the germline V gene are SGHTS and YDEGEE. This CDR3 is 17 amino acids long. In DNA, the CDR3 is TGTGCCAGCAGCTGGACTAGCGGGAGGGCCGATGGAGATACGCAGTATTTT. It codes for CASSWTSGRADGDTQYF. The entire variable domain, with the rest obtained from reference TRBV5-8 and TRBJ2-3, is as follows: EAGVTQSPTHLIKTRGQQATLRCSPISGHTSVYWYQQALGLGLQFLLWYDEGEERNRGNFPPRFSGRQFPNYSSELNVNALELEDSALYLCASSWTSGRADGDTQYFGPGTRLTVL.

For the CDR3, the DNA is TGTGCCAGCAGTGAAATAGGGTCCTCCTACAATGAGCAGTTCTTC. Protein product: CASSEIGSSYNEQFF. This chain links TRBV6-1 with TRBJ2-1; D is uncertain. Germline assignment: CDR1 MNHNS and CDR2 SASEGT. Trimming took 2 bases from V and 0 from J, leaving 8 bases between them. The CDR3 is made up of 15 amino acids.

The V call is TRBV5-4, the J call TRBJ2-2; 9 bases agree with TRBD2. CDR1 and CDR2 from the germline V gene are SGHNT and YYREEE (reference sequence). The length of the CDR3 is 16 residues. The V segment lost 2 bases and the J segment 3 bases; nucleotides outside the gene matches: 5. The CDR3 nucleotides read TGTGCCAGCAGCTTCGGGACTAGCCGTGACACCGGGGAGCTGTTTTTT. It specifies CASSFGTSRDTGELFF.

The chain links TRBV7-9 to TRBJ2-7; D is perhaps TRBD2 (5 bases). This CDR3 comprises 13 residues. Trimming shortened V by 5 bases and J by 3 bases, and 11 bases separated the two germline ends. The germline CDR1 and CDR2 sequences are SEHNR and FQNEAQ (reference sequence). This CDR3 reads CASSPGVVYEQYF. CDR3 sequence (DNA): TGTGCCAGCAGCCCCGGGGTTGTCTACGAGCAGTACTTC. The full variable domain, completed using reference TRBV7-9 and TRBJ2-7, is DTGVSQNPRHKITKRGQNVTFRCDPISEHNRLYWYRQTLGQGPEFLTYFQNEAQLEKSRLLSDRFSAERPKGSFSTLEIQRTEQGDSAMYLCASSPGVVYEQYFGPGTRLTVT.

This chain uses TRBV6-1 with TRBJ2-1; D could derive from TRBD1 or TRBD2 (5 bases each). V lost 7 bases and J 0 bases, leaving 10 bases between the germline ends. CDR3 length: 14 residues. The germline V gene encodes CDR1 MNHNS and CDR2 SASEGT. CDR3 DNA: TGTGCCAGCATGGGACGGAGCTCCTACAATGAGCAGTTCTTC. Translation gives CASMGRSSYNEQFF.

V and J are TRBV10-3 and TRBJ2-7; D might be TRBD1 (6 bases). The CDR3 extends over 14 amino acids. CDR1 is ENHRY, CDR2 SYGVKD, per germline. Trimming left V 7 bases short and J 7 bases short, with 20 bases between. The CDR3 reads CAIKDRPDGEEQYF. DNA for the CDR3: TGTGCCATCAAAGACAGGCCGGACGGAGAAGAGCAGTACTTC.

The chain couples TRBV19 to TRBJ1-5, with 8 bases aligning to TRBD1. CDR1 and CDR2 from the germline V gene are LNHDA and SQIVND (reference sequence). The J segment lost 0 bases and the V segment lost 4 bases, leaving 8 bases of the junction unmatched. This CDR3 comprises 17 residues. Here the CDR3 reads CASSKRQGTDSNQPQHF. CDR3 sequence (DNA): TGTGCCAGTAGTAAACGACAGGGGACCGATAGCAATCAGCCCCAGCATTTT.